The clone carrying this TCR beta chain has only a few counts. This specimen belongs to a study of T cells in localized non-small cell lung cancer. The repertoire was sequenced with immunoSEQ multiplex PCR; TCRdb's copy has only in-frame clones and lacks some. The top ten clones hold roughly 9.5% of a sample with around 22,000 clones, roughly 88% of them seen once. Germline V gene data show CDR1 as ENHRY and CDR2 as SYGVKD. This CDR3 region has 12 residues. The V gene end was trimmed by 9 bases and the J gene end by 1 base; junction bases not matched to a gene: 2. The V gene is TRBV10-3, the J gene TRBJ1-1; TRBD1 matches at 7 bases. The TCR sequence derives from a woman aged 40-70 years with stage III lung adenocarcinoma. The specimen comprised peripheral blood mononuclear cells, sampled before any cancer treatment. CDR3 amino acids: CAIRQGNTEAFF. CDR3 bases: TGTGCCATTAGACAGGGGAACACTGAAGCTTTCTTT.